Below are 31 T cell receptor beta chains sequenced from a single sample in a study of T-cell memory formation after mild COVID-19. TCRdb analysed the 5' RACE reads with MiXCR anew, one entry per CDR3 protein. In the table there are approximately 150,000 distinct CDR3 sequences, 10% to 15% of which are singletons. The specimen was PBMCs or a T cell subset sorted from them (not recorded which). All receptors derive from a man between 18 and 35 years old who had mild COVID-19 (a few samples of this study predate the infection). Cell type and time point are not known.

The rearrangement uses TRBV11-3 and TRBJ2-2; perhaps TRBD1 as D (6 bases). Between the trimmed V and J ends, which lost 1 base and 1 base, there was a span of 10 bases. The CDR3 is 16 amino acids. Germline V gene lookup returns CDR1 SGHNT and CDR2 YENEEA. The CDR3 nucleotides are TGTGCCAGCAGCTTAGGCTCCAGGGGGAACACCGGGGAGCTGTTTTTT. The encoded protein is CASSLGSRGNTGELFF.

This clonotype was counted between two and nine times. This sequence joins TRBV7-3 and TRBJ1-2, with TRBD1 matching 9 bases. The CDR3 totals 15 residues. CDR1 and CDR2 from the germline V gene are SGHTA and FQGTGA. The V and J ends lost 5 bases and 9 bases, in that order; junction bases with no gene match: 13. CDR3 DNA sequence: TGTGCCAGCAGCCCTTTCACGGGACAGGGTGGAAGCTACACCTTC. Translating gives CASSPFTGQGGSYTF. Full variable domain (outside the CDR3, taken from reference TRBV7-3 and TRBJ1-2): GAGVSQTPSNKVTEKGKYVELRCDPISGHTALYWYRQSLGQGPEFLIYFQGTGAADDSGLPNDRFFAVRPEGSVSTLKIQRTERGDSAVYLCASSPFTGQGGSYTFGSGTRLTVV.

The table lists this clonotype with a few counts. The chain has TRBV12-3 or TRBV12-4 and TRBJ2-2; D may correspond to TRBD1 or TRBD2 (6 bases each). Deletions cut 5 bases from V and 3 bases from J, with 16 bases between. CDR3 length: 16 residues. CDR3 residues: CASSRSWGAHTGELFF. The CDR3 bases are TGTGCCAGCAGTCGGTCATGGGGGGCGCACACCGGGGAGCTGTTTTTT.

The sample holds a few counts of this clonotype. CDR3 region: CASSRKVHSGNTIYF. As DNA, the CDR3 is TGTGCCAGCAGCAGAAAGGTACACTCTGGAAACACCATATATTTT. The chain has TRBV3-1 and TRBJ1-3; D not certain. CDR1 LGHDT and CDR2 YNNKEL come from the germline V gene (reference sequence). CDR3 length equals 15 residues. Trimming shortened V by 5 bases and J by 0 bases, and 11 bases separated the two germline ends.

This clonotype was counted ten times or more. The J gene is TRBJ2-5, the V gene TRBV7-2; 7 positions match TRBD1. Germline V CDR1 and CDR2: SGHTA, FQGNSA. V lost 5 bases, J lost 10 bases, and 4 bases stayed unmatched. The CDR3 is 11 amino acids. In nucleotides, the CDR3 is TGTGCCAGCAGCCCAGGGGGAATCCAGTACTTC. The encoded protein is CASSPGGIQYF.

A few counts support this clonotype. This chain uses TRBV20-1 with TRBJ2-2; D is uncertain. Trimming shortened V by 5 bases and J by 4 bases, and 20 bases separated the two germline ends. CDR1 DFQATT and CDR2 SNEGSKA come from the germline V gene (reference sequence). This CDR3 contains 16 residues. The CDR3 coding sequence is TGCAGTGCTTCTTCACCGGGCCGAAAGCCCACCGGGGAGCTGTTTTTT. Translating gives CSASSPGRKPTGELFF.

This clonotype was seen a few times. The chain couples TRBV6-4 to TRBJ1-1, with no clear D. Per germline, CDR1 MRHNA and CDR2 SNTAGT. This CDR3 is built from 13 residues. Trimming pared 4 bases from V and 0 bases from J, leaving 6 bases between. The CDR3 spells CASSVTVNTEAFF. Written as DNA, the CDR3 is TGTGCCAGCAGTGTCACGGTGAACACTGAAGCTTTCTTT.

This clonotype was detected a few times. This rearrangement joins TRBV6-5 to TRBJ2-2; D might be TRBD2 (5 bases). CDR3 length: 13 amino acids. Germline V gene lookup returns CDR1 MNHEY and CDR2 SVGAGI. Trimming took 7 bases from V and 1 from J, leaving 7 bases between them. CDR3 residues: CASNRGNTGELFF. The CDR3 DNA follows: TGTGCCAGCAACCGGGGGAACACCGGGGAGCTGTTTTTT.

This clonotype occurred a few times. V gene TRBV5-1 combines with J gene TRBJ2-3, with D possibly called TRBD1 or TRBD2 (6 bases each). V dropped 4 bases and J dropped 5 bases, with 20 bases sitting between them. Germline CDR1 is SGHRS and CDR2 is YFSETQ. The CDR3 runs 16 residues. CDR3 DNA: TGCGCCAGCAGCAGCAGGGGTACAAGGGGAGGAGATACGCAGTATTTT. The encoded protein is CASSSRGTRGGDTQYF.

This chain uses TRBV15 with TRBJ1-1, with 10 bases aligning to TRBD1. The CDR3 covers 18 residues. The V segment lost 1 base and the J segment 5 bases; nucleotides outside the gene matches: 13. Germline V gives CDR1 LNHNV, CDR2 YYDKDF (reference sequence). The CDR3 protein is CATSRGRTGGSLGTEAFF. The CDR3 coding sequence is TGTGCCACCAGCAGAGGCAGGACAGGGGGGTCCTTAGGTACTGAAGCTTTCTTT.

The V and J genes are TRBV7-2 and TRBJ2-3, with D possibly being TRBD2 (6 bases). The CDR3 runs 16 residues. Germline V CDR1 and CDR2: SGHTA, FQGNSA. The V and J ends lost 3 bases and 0 bases respectively, with 13 bases between them. CDR3 sequence (DNA): TGTGCCAGCAGCTTTCCGGTGGGGGGTAGCACAGATACGCAGTATTTT. Translating it yields CASSFPVGGSTDTQYF.

The chain uses TRBV29-1 and TRBJ2-5; no clear D gene. V dropped 6 bases and J dropped 4 bases, with 9 bases sitting between them. CDR1 SQVTM and CDR2 ANQGSEA come from the germline V gene. This CDR3 comprises 11 residues. This chain's CDR3 is CSVELGETQYF. CDR3 nucleotide sequence: TGCAGCGTAGAGTTGGGAGAGACCCAGTACTTC. Full variable domain (outside the CDR3, taken from reference TRBV29-1 and TRBJ2-5): SAVISQKPSRDICQRGTSLTIQCQVDSQVTMMFWYRQQPGQSLTLIATANQGSEATYESGFVIDKFPISRPNLTFSTLTVSNMSPEDSSIYLCSVELGETQYFGPGTRLLVL.

CDR3 residues: CASGAPLSGTEAFF. As DNA, the CDR3 is TGTGCCAGCGGAGCCCCTCTCAGTGGGACTGAAGCTTTCTTT. The chain joins TRBV9 to TRBJ1-1; no definite D call. V lost 7 bases and J lost 5, with 18 bases in between. The germline CDR1 and CDR2 sequences are SGDLS and YYNGEE. The length of the CDR3 is 14 residues.

This clonotype was counted ten times or more. The chain uses TRBV7-2 and TRBJ2-4; D remains unclear. The germline V gene encodes CDR1 SGHTA and CDR2 FQGNSA. Trimming took 1 base from V and 7 from J, leaving 8 bases between them. The CDR3 runs to 13 residues. The CDR3 DNA is TGTGCCAGCAGCTTAGACAGATCGAACATTCAGTACTTC. It codes for CASSLDRSNIQYF.

The genes are TRBV4-2 and TRBJ2-2; 7 bases align to TRBD1. There are 17 residues in the CDR3. Per the germline V gene, CDR1 is LGHNA and CDR2 is YNFKEQ. V was clipped by 0 bases and J by 4 bases; unmatched bases: 8. CDR3 coding DNA: TGTGCCAGCAGCCAAGATGGAAGGGGGCGGGCCACCGGGGAGCTGTTTTTT. It is translated as CASSQDGRGRATGELFF.

This clonotype was recorded a few times. The V call is TRBV7-6, the J call TRBJ2-7, with TRBD1 matching 8 bases. V trimming: 7 bases; J trimming: 5 bases; junction bases outside the gene matches: 13. Germline V gene data show CDR1 as SGHVS and CDR2 as FNYEAQ. The CDR3 has 15 residues. The CDR3 sequence is CASNPTQGAVHEQYF. The CDR3 DNA sequence: TGTGCCAGCAACCCAACCCAGGGGGCGGTCCACGAGCAGTACTTC.

At least ten counts were recorded for this clonotype. V usage is TRBV7-2 and J usage is TRBJ2-7, with D perhaps matching TRBD1 or TRBD2 (5 bases each). Germline CDR1 is SGHTA and CDR2 is FQGNSA. The CDR3 covers 15 residues. Trimming removed 1 base at V and 5 bases at J, with 15 bases between. For the CDR3, the DNA is TGTGCCAGCAGCTTAGTCCCTTCGCCGGGGCACGAGCAGTACTTC. It specifies CASSLVPSPGHEQYF.

V is TRBV25-1 and J is TRBJ2-5, with D perhaps matching TRBD1 (6 bases). The ends were cut back, 8 bases at V and 7 bases at J, with 20 bases in the middle. Germline V CDR1 and CDR2: MGHDK, SYGVNS. The CDR3 sequence is 14 residues long. This CDR3 is CASGRTALSGTQYF. As DNA, the CDR3 is TGTGCCAGCGGCAGGACAGCCCTATCAGGGACCCAGTACTTC.

This sequence joins TRBV7-3 and TRBJ1-1; the D is unclear. The CDR3 runs 13 residues. Per germline, CDR1 SGHTA and CDR2 FQGTGA. Trimming removed 8 bases at V and 0 bases at J, with 10 bases between. CDR3 sequence: CASGEGMNTEAFF. The DNA of the CDR3 is TGTGCCAGCGGGGAGGGCATGAACACTGAAGCTTTCTTT.

The chain recombines TRBV4-1 with TRBJ1-1; D unresolved. The CDR3 spans 14 residues. V was shortened by 1 base and J by 4 bases, with 10 bases between the two germline ends. Germline values: CDR1 MGHRA, CDR2 YSYEKL. CDR3: CASSQVIVSTEAFF. The DNA of the CDR3 is TGCGCCAGCAGCCAAGTCATAGTCAGCACTGAAGCTTTCTTT.

This clonotype occurred a few times. The chain combines TRBV18 with TRBJ1-5; D gene uncertain. Trimming pared 3 bases from V and 5 bases from J, leaving 8 bases between. This CDR3 comprises 13 residues. Per the germline V gene, CDR1 is KGHSH and CDR2 is LQKENI. DNA of the CDR3: TGTGCCAGCTCACCCGGCCGGGATCAGCCCCAGCATTTT. Translating gives CASSPGRDQPQHF. Complete variable domain (other parts from reference TRBV18 and TRBJ1-5): NAGVMQNPRHLVRRRGQEARLRCSPMKGHSHVYWYRQLPEEGLKFMVYLQKENIIDESGMPKERFSAEFPKEGPSILRIQQVVRGDSAAYFCASSPGRDQPQHFGDGTRLSIL.

This chain joins TRBV7-3 and TRBJ1-1, with 7 bases identical to TRBD1. Germline CDR1 and CDR2: SGHTA and FQGTGA. After removal of 5 bases from V and 4 bases from J, the junction contained 7 bases not matched to a gene. The CDR3 is 14 amino acids. CDR3 coding DNA: TGTGCCAGCAGCCTCTTTGCAGGGGGCACTGAAGCTTTCTTT. The encoded protein is CASSLFAGGTEAFF.

There are many counts of this clonotype. The chain combines TRBV3-1 with TRBJ1-1; D gene ambiguous. The CDR3 is 14 amino acids. The germline gives CDR1 LGHDT, CDR2 YNNKEL (reference sequence). V was trimmed by 2 bases and J by 1 base, leaving 8 bases between them. CDR3 nucleotides: TGTGCCAGCAGCCAATTTCTCGGGAACACTGAAGCTTTCTTT. It translates to CASSQFLGNTEAFF.

This rearrangement joins TRBV9 to TRBJ1-2; TRBD1 aligns across 10 bases. This CDR3 comprises 15 residues. Trimming cost V 4 bases and J 3 bases; bases outside gene matches: 6. The V gene's germline CDR1 is SGDLS and CDR2 YYNGEE. CDR3 in amino acids: CASSFAGTGDYGYTF. In DNA, the CDR3 is TGTGCCAGCAGCTTCGCCGGGACAGGGGACTATGGCTACACCTTC.

This clonotype was found many times. CDR3 sequence reads: CASSISGGIRPEQFF. CDR3 in DNA: TGTGCCAGCAGCATTAGCGGGGGGATCCGTCCTGAGCAGTTCTTC. The chain employs TRBV7-2 and TRBJ2-1, with 10 positions matching TRBD2. V gave up 5 bases and J gave up 9 bases; unmatched junction bases: 10. CDR3 length: 15 amino acids. Germline CDR1 SGHTA, CDR2 FQGNSA.

This clonotype was detected only a few times. The chain has TRBV12-3 or TRBV12-4 and TRBJ1-1, with 10 bases that match TRBD1. Trimming cost V 3 bases and J 3 bases; bases outside gene matches: 4. This CDR3 spans 15 amino acids. CDR3: CASSLTGGGYTEAFF. DNA of the CDR3: TGTGCCAGCAGTTTGACAGGGGGCGGGTACACTGAAGCTTTCTTT.

In its sample, this clonotype was seen many times. This sequence joins TRBV4-3 and TRBJ2-1, with unresolved D. The germline V gene encodes CDR1 LGHNA and CDR2 YSLEER. This CDR3 contains 12 residues. Trimming took 2 bases from V and 7 from J, leaving 6 bases between them. CDR3 nucleotides: TGCGCCAGCAGCCAAATGGGAAATGAGCAGTTCTTC. Protein sequence: CASSQMGNEQFF.

This clonotype occurred a few times. The rearrangement uses TRBV7-6 and TRBJ2-1; 9 bases line up with TRBD1. The CDR3 is made up of 15 amino acids. Germline V gives CDR1 SGHVS, CDR2 FNYEAQ. Unmatched junction bases numbered 8, after V lost 6 bases and J lost 5 bases. The CDR3 is CASSTGTGFNNEQFF. The CDR3 DNA reads TGTGCCAGCAGTACCGGGACAGGGTTCAACAATGAGCAGTTCTTC.

The genes are TRBV5-1 and TRBJ2-2; D uncertain. Germline V gene data show CDR1 as SGHRS and CDR2 as YFSETQ. This CDR3 is built from 13 residues. V lost 6 bases and J 4 bases, leaving 10 bases between the germline ends. CDR3 DNA sequence: TGCGCCAGCAAACCCCTATTCACCGGGGAGCTGTTTTTT. Amino acids: CASKPLFTGELFF.

This chain uses TRBV6-5 with TRBJ2-3; no firm D call. The length of the CDR3 is 13 residues. The germline gives CDR1 MNHEY, CDR2 SVGAGI. V was pared by 4 bases and J by 5 bases, with 10 bases between. CDR3 sequence reads: CASSSSVLDTQYF. In DNA, the CDR3 is TGTGCCAGCAGTTCCAGCGTTTTAGATACGCAGTATTTT.

This clonotype showed up many times. The rearrangement joins TRBV18 to TRBJ2-4; tentative D call: TRBD2 (5 bases). The CDR3 contains 17 residues. Germline-derived CDR1 and CDR2 are KGHSH and LQKENI. The V end was cut by 3 bases, the J end by 0 bases, with 15 bases between. The CDR3 is CASSPSPGIVAKNIQYF. The CDR3, as DNA: TGTGCCAGCTCACCTAGTCCCGGGATCGTAGCCAAAAACATTCAGTACTTC. Drawing the rest from reference TRBV18 and TRBJ2-4, the complete variable domain is NAGVMQNPRHLVRRRGQEARLRCSPMKGHSHVYWYRQLPEEGLKFMVYLQKENIIDESGMPKERFSAEFPKEGPSILRIQQVVRGDSAAYFCASSPSPGIVAKNIQYFGAGTRLSVL.